The 16 T cell receptor beta chains below come from one sample, sequenced in a study of T cells expressing NK-cell markers. TCRdb re-called the 5' RACE reads; every CDR3 protein appears as one record, without DNA. The clone table shows approximately 460,000 distinct CDR3 sequences, with the ten largest holding roughly 8%. The sample comprised blood T cells: a sorted CD56 or NKG2C T cell subset, CD4+ or CD8+ T cells, or bulk PBMC T cells (not recorded which). The receptors come from a woman aged 18 to 75 in good health.

V and J are TRBV11-2 and TRBJ2-1. CDR3 length equals 12 residues. Germline values: CDR1 SGHAT, CDR2 FQNNGV. This CDR3 reads CASSLAGWEQFF.

V is TRBV7-2 and J is TRBJ1-5. The germline V gene encodes CDR1 SGHTA and CDR2 FQGNSA. The CDR3 length is 15 residues. CDR3 protein: CASSLGTTRRQPQHF.

This chain's CDR3 is CASSPPPRAADQPQHF. This chain joins TRBV28 and TRBJ1-5; lacking DNA, the TRBD1 call made by TCRdb goes unchecked. Germline V gives CDR1 MDHEN, CDR2 SYDVKM. This CDR3 is built from 16 residues.

The chain employs TRBV20-1 and TRBJ1-5. CDR3 length: 15 amino acids. Germline V CDR1 and CDR2: DFQATT, SNEGSKA (reference sequence). The CDR3 is CSASLPVYSNQPQHF.

The chain joins TRBV2 to TRBJ2-1; without DNA, the TCRdb call of TRBD2 cannot be checked. The CDR3 covers 17 residues. CDR1 is SNHLY, CDR2 FYNNEI, per germline. The CDR3 protein is CASSARRLAGALNEQFF.

The genes are TRBV4-3 and TRBJ2-7; TCRdb's D call, TRBD1, is unchecked because there is no DNA. Germline lookup yields CDR1 LGHNA and CDR2 YSLEER. This CDR3 spans 13 amino acids. The CDR3 sequence: CAPGRDSSYEQYF.

The chain carries TRBV10-2 and TRBJ2-1; TCRdb lists TRBD2, though no DNA is available to test this call. Germline V gene lookup returns CDR1 WSHSY and CDR2 SAAADI. The CDR3 is 18 amino acids. The CDR3 is CASSESPAGGWSYNEQFF.

This chain joins TRBV12-3 or TRBV12-4 and TRBJ2-4. The CDR3 length is 13 residues. The CDR3 is CASSSPSKNIQYF.

V and J are TRBV5-4 and TRBJ2-1. The V gene's germline CDR1 is SGHNT and CDR2 YYREEE (reference sequence). The length of the CDR3 is 13 residues. CDR3 loop: CASSLVGVFEQFF.

The gene calls are TRBV5-1 and TRBJ2-1; the D gene TCRdb calls, TRBD1, cannot be checked with no DNA. CDR1 and CDR2 (germline): SGHRS, YFSETQ. This CDR3 is built from 15 residues. CDR3 residues: CASGLGSTGTNEQFF.

This chain connects TRBV4-2 to TRBJ2-1; TCRdb's D call, TRBD1, is unchecked because there is no DNA. Looked up from germline, CDR1 is LGHNA and CDR2 is YNFKEQ. CDR3 length: 14 residues. The CDR3 sequence: CASSGASSNNEQFF.

V usage is TRBV9 and J usage is TRBJ1-2; the D gene TCRdb calls, TRBD1, cannot be checked with no DNA. CDR1 SGDLS and CDR2 YYNGEE come from the germline V gene. The length of the CDR3 is 15 residues. CDR3 residues: CASSEGRDRKYGYTF.

This rearrangement joins TRBV7-9 to TRBJ2-7. CDR1 is SEHNR and CDR2 is FQNEAQ in the germline V gene (reference sequence). The CDR3 covers 15 residues. The CDR3 sequence is CASSHSSGIPYEQYF.

V gene TRBV9 combines with J gene TRBJ1-5. Germline CDR1 and CDR2: SGDLS and YYNGEE. The CDR3 totals 15 residues. The CDR3 loop reads CASSVDEGGNQPQHF.

The J gene is TRBJ2-1, the V gene TRBV5-1; TCRdb lists TRBD1, though no DNA is available to test this call. Germline V gives CDR1 SGHRS, CDR2 YFSETQ. CDR3 size: 15 residues. The CDR3 sequence is CASSLSQGKGNEQFF.

The chain has TRBV20-1 and TRBJ1-2; TCRdb returns TRBD1, unconfirmable since there is no DNA. There are 13 residues in the CDR3. Per germline, CDR1 DFQATT and CDR2 SNEGSKA (reference sequence). The CDR3 reads CSAPIDRVGGYTF.